The T cell receptor beta chain described here comes from a study of radiotherapy plus CTLA-4 blockade in lung cancer. Generated by immunoSEQ multiplex PCR, the TCRdb table keeps only in-frame clones and is missing some. The table records roughly 14,000 clones, 87% of them present only once. Per the germline V gene, CDR1 is SGDLS and CDR2 is YYNGEE. This CDR3 region has 16 residues. Trimming took 4 bases from V and 2 from J; bases not matched to a gene: 9. This sequence originates from a human donor with non-small cell lung cancer that progressed on radiotherapy plus ipilimumab. Some clones in this sample may be carry-over from other donors' samples. The V and J genes are TRBV9 and TRBJ2-7, with 10 bases lining up with TRBD1. The sequenced sample was peripheral blood, obtained from a patient treated with radiotherapy plus ipilimumab. The CDR3 region is CASSPRGDRGPYEQYF. The CDR3 region has the DNA TGTGCCAGCAGCCCCCGGGGGGACAGGGGACCCTACGAGCAGTACTTC.